This T cell receptor beta chain was observed in a study of T cell responses to AZD1222 COVID-19 vaccine (dated by TCRdb to about 2021). Concerning the study at large: A total of 233 trial participants underwent TCR sequencing, of whom some 210 received two doses of AZD1222 and 26 received two doses of the MenACWY control vaccine. Enrollment into the trials was organized by age into subgroups of 18-55, 56-69 and 70-plus years, and those subgroups contained roughly 140, 27 and 60 TCR-sequenced participants, respectively. What the work shows at the level of the full study, not this receptor alone: Vaccine-associated CD4 TCRs spanned the whole spike protein, with dominant responses in regions 160-218 and 743-854. Most participants were white British and females outnumbered males, and the authors suggested that clonal diversity may have been underestimated. Because no samples from the day 14 peak response were available, repertoires could be characterized only after the peak T cell response. After two AZD1222 doses, spike-specific TCR breadth and depth were significantly higher than at day 0 and than in MenACWY recipients. Conclusions about previously exposed vaccinees are limited because only six or seven AZD1222 recipients were SARS-CoV-2 seropositive at baseline. In the small 56-69-year group, the increase in depth fell short of significance, most likely because of low power. Reportedly, almost half of the unique spike-specific TCRs recognized epitopes lying outside the regions that are mutated in the B.1.351 and B.1.1.7 variants.

Worth noting for this clone: What antigen it recognizes has not been identified. No quality values exist for individual bases; no much larger clone is one base distant.

The sample's time point, from its label and the paper: about 28 days (+/-7) after the second vaccine dose. AZD1222 recipients given second doses at about 4 weeks or at about 12 weeks were pooled, since spike-specific TCR depth and breadth were not found to differ between the two schedules. Samples from vaccinated people were obtained from the UK trials COV001 and COV002, which included a single-blind randomized controlled phase 2/3 trial of AZD1222 (ChAdOx1 nCoV-19) in healthy adults. Trial participant PBMC samples were collected at day 0 and day 28 after the second dose for TCRbeta chain sequencing. The CDR3 regions of human TCRbeta chains were analyzed by immunosequencing. The authors' analysis ran thus. TCRs in the repertoires were matched against a reference library of SARS-CoV-2-specific TCRs that had been generated with the MIRA antigen-specificity platform. Breadth was defined as the fraction of unique TCRs that were SARS-CoV-2-associated. Depth was defined as the fraction of total T cells that were SARS-CoV-2-associated. Using the MIRA data, each spike-specific TCR was assigned both to the spike region to which the TCR was reactive and to a CD4 or CD8 class. Log10-transformed breadth and depth values were compared by one-way ANOVA with Sidak's multiple comparisons tests. Drawn from immuneACCESS, this table holds only the in-frame rearrangements with V and J called that TCRdb kept. Clones are partly lost; checked studies trace under half to an unresolved V gene and leave the rest unexplained. The V and J calls and clone size come from that table; D and trimming were worked out from the DNA. The sample table shows some 150,000 clones, and approximately 90% are seen once. Together, the top ten hold around 1.8% of the sample.

This TCR derives from an adult who received the AZD1222 COVID-19 vaccine. The source was peripheral blood, collected 28 days after the second AZD1222 dose.

The CDR3 loop reads CASGGQSPGELFF. The sequenced DNA is TGTGCCAGCGGAGGGCAGTCCCCCGGGGAGCTGTTTTTT. The chain is encoded by TRBV9 joined to TRBJ2-2, and the D gene may be TRBD2, 6 bases matching. Reading from cysteine to phenylalanine, the CDR3 counts 13 amino acids. Left in the record is the CDR3 DNA by itself, 39 bases read in frame from the first base. V was cut back by 7 bases and J by 6 bases, leaving a gap of 13 bases between them. The germline V gene gives CDR1 as SGDLS and CDR2 as YYNGEE.